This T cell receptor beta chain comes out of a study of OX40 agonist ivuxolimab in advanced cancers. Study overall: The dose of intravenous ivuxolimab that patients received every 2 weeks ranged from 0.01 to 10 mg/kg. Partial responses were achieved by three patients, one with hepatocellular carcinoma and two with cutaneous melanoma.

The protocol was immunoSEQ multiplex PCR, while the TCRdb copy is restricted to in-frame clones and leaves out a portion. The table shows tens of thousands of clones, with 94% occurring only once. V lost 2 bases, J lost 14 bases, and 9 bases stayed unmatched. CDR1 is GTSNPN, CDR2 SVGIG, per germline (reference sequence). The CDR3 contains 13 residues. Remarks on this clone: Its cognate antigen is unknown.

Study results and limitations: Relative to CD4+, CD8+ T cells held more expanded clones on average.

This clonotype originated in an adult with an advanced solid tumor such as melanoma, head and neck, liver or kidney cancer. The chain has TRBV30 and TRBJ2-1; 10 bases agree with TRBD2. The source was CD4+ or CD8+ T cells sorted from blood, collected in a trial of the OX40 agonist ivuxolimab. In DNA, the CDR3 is TGTGCCTGGAGTCAACCAGGACTAGCGGTTAAGTTCTTC. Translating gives CAWSQPGLAVKFF.